The source of this TCR beta chain is a study of blood T cells in healthy people across ages. A second PCR of about 7 to 12 cycles used a sample-barcoded 5' primer and a J-beta primer mix. MiXCR, applied by TCRdb to the 5' RACE reads, yields one record per CDR3 protein. The sample lists about 1.5 million distinct CDR3 sequences; 35% to 45% were seen once. In germline, CDR1 is MNHEY, CDR2 SVGAGI. This CDR3 has 14 residues. The V gene end was trimmed by 2 bases and the J gene end by 11 bases; junction bases not matched to a gene: 10. The chain employs TRBV6-5 and TRBJ2-5; 8 positions agree with TRBD2. Sequencing was done on a sample of blood. The source of this sequence is a woman between 18 and 30 years old in good health. CDR3 sequence: CASSYGGSGKGQYF. CDR3 nucleotide sequence: TGTGCCAGCAGTTACGGCGGTAGCGGGAAAGGGCAGTACTTC.